These 25 T cell receptor beta chains were all obtained from the same sample, sequenced in a study of OX40 agonist ivuxolimab in advanced cancers. Assay: immunoSEQ multiplex PCR; the TCRdb copy retains only in-frame clones and omits some. Altogether roughly 70,000 clones are present, about four fifths being singletons, with the ten largest covering around 2.1%. Sequencing used CD4+ or CD8+ T cells sorted from blood, obtained in a trial of the OX40 agonist ivuxolimab. The receptors originated from an adult with an advanced solid tumor such as melanoma, head and neck, liver or kidney cancer.

The chain recombines TRBV9 with TRBJ2-5; maybe TRBD1 (5 bases). The better agreement between TRBJ2-7 and the DNA end casts doubt on the J call. The CDR3 consists of 15 residues. From germline, CDR1 is SGDLS and CDR2 YYNGEE. CDR3 residues: CASSPGHAHSYEQYF. The CDR3, as DNA: TGTGCCAGCAGCCCCGGACATGCTCACTCCTACGAGCAGTACTTC.

The chain combines TRBV6-1 with TRBJ1-5; TRBD1 agrees at 7 bases. Germline CDR1 reads MNHNS; CDR2 reads SASEGT. With V trimmed by 7 bases and J by 8 bases, 11 bases remained unmatched. The CDR3 spans 14 residues. Written as DNA, the CDR3 is TGTGCCAGCACCCCAGGAGGGGGCAGAAAGCCCCAGCATTTT. Protein: CASTPGGGRKPQHF.

V usage is TRBV6-6 and J usage is TRBJ2-7; D is undetermined. The CDR3 totals 13 residues. Trimming cost V 4 bases and J 1 base, with 8 bases left between them. CDR1 is MNHNY and CDR2 is SVGAGI in the germline V gene (reference sequence). The CDR3 sequence: CASSSTESYEQYF. DNA of the CDR3: TGTGCCAGCAGTTCAACGGAGTCCTACGAGCAGTACTTC.

This chain uses TRBV6-1 with TRBJ1-6; no reliable D call. Deletions cut 4 bases from V and 5 bases from J, with 12 bases between. Germline-derived CDR1 and CDR2 are MNHNS and SASEGT. The CDR3 runs to 15 residues. CDR3 sequence reads: CASSVGLYDNSPLHF. The CDR3 DNA is TGTGCCAGCAGTGTAGGACTATACGATAATTCACCCCTCCACTTT.

This chain connects TRBV7-9 to TRBJ2-5; TRBD1 matches at 8 bases. This CDR3 comprises 15 residues. V lost 1 base and J lost 2; bases outside the gene matches: 3. Per the germline V gene, CDR1 is SEHNR and CDR2 is FQNEAQ (reference sequence). CDR3 sequence reads: CASSLGTGKQETQYF. CDR3 DNA sequence: TGTGCCAGCAGCTTAGGGACAGGGAAACAAGAGACCCAGTACTTC.

The V and J genes are TRBV28 and TRBJ1-2; D gene uncertain. V gave up 7 bases and J gave up 3 bases, with 12 bases separating them. Germline V lookup: CDR1 MDHEN, CDR2 SYDVKM. This CDR3 region has 13 residues. The CDR3 DNA sequence: TGTGCCAGCACGGGGTCGGTAGACTATGGCTACACCTTC. Translation: CASTGSVDYGYTF.

The sample holds one count of this clone. The chain employs TRBV5-4 and TRBJ2-1; perhaps TRBD1 as D (7 bases). Trimming removed 4 bases from V and 0 bases from J, with 11 bases in between. The germline V gene has CDR1 SGHNT and CDR2 YYREEE (reference sequence). CDR3 length: 15 amino acids. Written as DNA, the CDR3 is TGTGCCAGCAGCCCAGGGGGGAACTCCTACAATGAGCAGTTCTTC. It codes for CASSPGGNSYNEQFF.

This chain links TRBV30 with TRBJ1-5, with D hard to call. CDR3 size: 13 residues. The V gene lost 2 bases and the J gene lost 4 bases, with 9 bases spanning the gap. The germline V gene has CDR1 GTSNPN and CDR2 SVGIG (reference sequence). The CDR3 reads CAWSREENQPQHF. The CDR3 region has the DNA TGTGCCTGGAGTCGAGAGGAGAATCAGCCCCAGCATTTT.

This clone has only a few counts. The chain employs TRBV6-1 and TRBJ2-2; the D is unclear. The CDR3 is made up of 15 amino acids. Trimming removed 1 base from V and 5 bases from J, with 11 bases in between. CDR1 and CDR2 from the germline V gene are MNHNS and SASEGT. CDR3 residues: CASSEVGYLTGELFF. CDR3 nucleotides: TGTGCCAGCAGTGAAGTTGGGTACCTTACCGGGGAGCTGTTTTTT.

CDR3 sequence (DNA): TGTGCCAGCTCTGGGGATCTCTGGGGTTCTAGTGAAGCTTTCTTT. Translating gives CASSGDLWGSSEAFF. This chain uses TRBV6-5 with TRBJ1-1; D gene ambiguous. Trimming took 8 bases from V and 7 from J, leaving 23 bases between them. Germline assignment: CDR1 MNHEY and CDR2 SVGAGI. This CDR3 has 15 amino acids.

This chain links TRBV7-3 with TRBJ2-1; 11 bases align to TRBD2. The germline V gene encodes CDR1 SGHTA and CDR2 FQGTGA. This CDR3 contains 13 residues. Losses at the gene ends were 3 bases for V and 10 bases for J; bases not matched to a gene: 2. The DNA of the CDR3 is TGTGCCAGCAGCTTTACTAGCGGGGGCGAGCAGTTCTTC. It translates to CASSFTSGGEQFF. Using reference TRBV7-3 and TRBJ2-1 for the parts outside the CDR3, the full variable domain is GAGVSQTPSNKVTEKGKYVELRCDPISGHTALYWYRQSLGQGPEFLIYFQGTGAADDSGLPNDRFFAVRPEGSVSTLKIQRTERGDSAVYLCASSFTSGGEQFFGPGTRLTVL.

The chain employs TRBV21-1 and TRBJ2-2. TRBV21-1 is assigned pseudogene status. The CDR3 totals 21 residues. The CDR3 spells CASSKKSGEGQLAPNTGELFF. As DNA, the CDR3 is TGTGCCAGCAGCAAAAAAAGCGGCGAGGGGCAGCTCGCCCCGAACACCGGGGAGCTGTTTTTT.

The V gene is TRBV5-1, the J gene TRBJ2-7; 12 bases align to TRBD2. The V gene's germline CDR1 is SGHRS and CDR2 YFSETQ. The J segment lost 1 base and the V segment lost 0 bases, leaving 5 bases of the junction unmatched. CDR3 length: 17 amino acids. The CDR3 reads CASSLGSGLAGSYEQYF. The CDR3 DNA sequence: TGCGCCAGCAGCTTGGGGAGCGGACTAGCGGGATCCTACGAGCAGTACTTC.

This sequence joins TRBV4-1 and TRBJ2-1; D not certain. CDR3 size: 11 residues. The germline CDR1 and CDR2 sequences are MGHRA and YSYEKL. V shed 1 base and J shed 12 bases, with 7 bases lying between them. CDR3 DNA: TGCGCCAGCAGCCAAGCAACTTTGCAGTTCTTC. Translating gives CASSQATLQFF.

The genes are TRBV15 and TRBJ2-5; D is unclear. This CDR3 spans 17 amino acids. Germline CDR1 reads LNHNV; CDR2 reads YYDKDF (reference sequence). The V end was cut by 0 bases, the J end by 0 bases, with 14 bases between. The CDR3 loop reads CATSRDRDSTDQETQYF. CDR3 bases: TGTGCCACCAGCAGAGATCGAGATTCGACGGACCAAGAGACCCAGTACTTC.

The chain links TRBV6-6 to TRBJ2-5, with unresolved D. CDR1 is MNHNY and CDR2 is SVGAGI in the germline V gene (reference sequence). The length of the CDR3 is 12 residues. Trimming cost V 4 bases and J 2 bases, with 5 bases left between them. The CDR3 loop is CASSWSQETQYF. The DNA of the CDR3 is TGTGCCAGCAGTTGGTCACAAGAGACCCAGTACTTC.

J is TRBJ2-2 and V is TRBV30; possible D gene TRBD2, 5 bases. The V gene's germline CDR1 is GTSNPN and CDR2 SVGIG (reference sequence). The CDR3 totals 16 residues. Trimming removed 4 bases at V and 3 bases at J, with 18 bases between. In DNA, the CDR3 is TGTGCCTGGAAATCTCGAGGGAGTGGAGACACCGGGGAGCTGTTTTTT. Its translation is CAWKSRGSGDTGELFF.

The chain employs TRBV5-4 and TRBJ1-1, with D possibly being TRBD1 (6 bases). V shed 2 bases and J shed 4 bases, with 9 bases lying between them. This CDR3 is built from 13 residues. In germline, CDR1 is SGHNT, CDR2 YYREEE (reference sequence). The CDR3 protein is CASSFAGVTEAFF. The CDR3, as DNA: TGTGCCAGCAGCTTCGCAGGGGTCACTGAAGCTTTCTTT.

The V gene is TRBV10-3, the J gene TRBJ2-5; D is possibly TRBD1 or TRBD2 (6 bases each). V was cut by 6 bases and J by 5 bases, with 16 bases left in between. Germline V gene data show CDR1 as ENHRY and CDR2 as SYGVKD. This CDR3 comprises 14 residues. CDR3 nucleotides: TGTGCCATCAGCCGGGGGCAAGGAGGGGAGACCCAGTACTTC. The encoded protein is CAISRGQGGETQYF.

The V call is TRBV7-9, the J call TRBJ1-3; D remains unclear. Germline CDR1 SEHNR, CDR2 FQNEAQ (reference sequence). This CDR3 spans 13 amino acids. V gave up 5 bases and J gave up 6 bases, with 11 bases separating them. The CDR3 bases are TGTGCCAGCAGCCAAGTCCCCCTAAACACCATATATTTT. Amino acid sequence: CASSQVPLNTIYF.

The J gene is TRBJ2-1, the V gene TRBV5-8, with 8 bases lining up with TRBD1. CDR1 and CDR2 (germline): SGHTS, YDEGEE. Trimming at V came to 3 bases and at J to 3 bases, leaving 5 bases not matched to a gene. The CDR3 loop spans 15 amino acids. The CDR3 DNA reads as TGTGCCAGCAGCTACCCTGGACAGGGCTACAATGAGCAGTTCTTC. It is translated as CASSYPGQGYNEQFF.

The rearrangement joins TRBV2 to TRBJ1-2, with TRBD1 as a possible D gene (5 bases). The V gene lost 10 bases and the J gene lost 8 bases, with 17 bases spanning the gap. Germline CDR1 and CDR2: SNHLY and FYNNEI. The CDR3 totals 12 residues. CDR3 region: CATQQGFWGYTF. For the CDR3, the DNA is TGTGCCACACAGCAGGGTTTTTGGGGCTACACCTTC.

The J gene is TRBJ1-1, the V gene TRBV10-3; D call uncertain. Germline assignment: CDR1 ENHRY and CDR2 SYGVKD. The CDR3 spans 14 residues. Trimming removed 6 bases at V and 0 bases at J, with 11 bases between. The CDR3 DNA reads as TGTGCCATCAGAGCTACAACCATGAACACTGAAGCTTTCTTT. It encodes CAIRATTMNTEAFF.

The chain recombines TRBV6-5 with TRBJ2-7; no firm D call. Trimming cost V 0 bases and J 3 bases, with 6 bases left between them. CDR1 MNHEY and CDR2 SVGAGI come from the germline V gene. The CDR3 length is 13 residues. This CDR3 is CASSYSGIYEQYF. In DNA, the CDR3 is TGTGCCAGCAGTTACTCTGGCATCTACGAGCAGTACTTC.

The rearrangement uses TRBV5-4 and TRBJ1-4; 8 bases align to TRBD1. This CDR3 comprises 14 residues. Germline V gene data show CDR1 as SGHNT and CDR2 as YYREEE (reference sequence). Losses at the gene ends were 4 bases for V and 3 bases for J; bases not matched to a gene: 2. The chain's CDR3 is CASSKTGANEKLFF. The CDR3 coding sequence is TGTGCCAGCAGCAAGACAGGGGCTAATGAAAAACTGTTTTTT.